The entry that follows covers one T cell receptor beta chain sequence. Profiling relied on immunoSEQ multiplex PCR, and the TCRdb table lists in-frame clones only, not all of them. This sample yields under 20,000 clones, of which about 69% are seen a single time; over 15% belongs to the top ten. The CDR3 length is 16 residues. The V gene end was trimmed by 4 bases and the J gene end by 6 bases; junction bases not matched to a gene: 11. The germline V gene encodes CDR1 LNHDA and CDR2 SQIVND (reference sequence). Treatment defined: randomized to nivolumab then ipilimumab (arm A) or the reverse (arm B). Live CD3+CD8+ CD19− CD56− cells were sorted from PBMCs. The entry originates in a study of sequential checkpoint blockade in melanoma. Study-level background: After both sequences, patients received maintenance nivolumab.

V is TRBV19 and J is TRBJ2-3; 9 nucleotides agree with TRBD1. The receptor's source is a human donor with melanoma. The sample consisted of CD8+ T cells sorted from blood (inferred from file names), taken from a patient given nivolumab and ipilimumab in sequence. The CDR3 loop reads CASSNTPGTGYDTQYF. The DNA of the CDR3 is TGTGCCAGTAGTAACACGCCCGGGACAGGGTACGATACGCAGTATTTT.